This T cell receptor beta chain was recovered during a study of shared clonotypes between healthy human individuals. Across the study: A few men and a couple of women, aged 18 to 49, were donors.

The protocol was immunoSEQ multiplex PCR, while the TCRdb copy is restricted to in-frame clones and leaves out a portion. Among around 2.5 million clones listed, 80% to 95% were seen once. The sequencing sample was made of naive CD4+ T cells from PBMCs. Subset given: CD45RA+ positively selected. The sequence derives from a man aged 18 to 29 in good health. Some clones in this sample may be carry-over from other donors' samples.

The DNA for the CDR3 is TGTGCCAGCAGCTTAGAAGTCGGAGAAAAACTGTTTTTT. This codes for CASSLEVGEKLFF. The V gene is TRBV7-9, the J gene TRBJ1-4; D gene ambiguous. Germline V gives CDR1 SEHNR, CDR2 FQNEAQ (reference sequence). V was cut by 1 base and J by 8 bases, with 8 bases left in between. The CDR3 spans 13 residues.